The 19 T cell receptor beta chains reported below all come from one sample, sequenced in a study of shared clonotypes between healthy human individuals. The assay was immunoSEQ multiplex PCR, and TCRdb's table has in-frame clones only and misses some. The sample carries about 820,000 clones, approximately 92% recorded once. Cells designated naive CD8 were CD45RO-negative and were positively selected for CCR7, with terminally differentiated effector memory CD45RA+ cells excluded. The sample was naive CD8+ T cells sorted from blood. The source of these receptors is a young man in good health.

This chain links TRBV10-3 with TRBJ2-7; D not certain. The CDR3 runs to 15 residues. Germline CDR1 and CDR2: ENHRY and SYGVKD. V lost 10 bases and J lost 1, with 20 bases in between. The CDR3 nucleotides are TGTGCCACCATGAATGGGTTGGCCGGGTCCTACGAGCAGTACTTC. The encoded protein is CATMNGLAGSYEQYF.

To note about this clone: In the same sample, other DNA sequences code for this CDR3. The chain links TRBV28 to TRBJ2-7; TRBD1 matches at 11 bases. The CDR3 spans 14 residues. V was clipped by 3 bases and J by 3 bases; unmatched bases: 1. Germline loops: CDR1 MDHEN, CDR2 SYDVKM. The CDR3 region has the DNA TGTGCCAGCAGTTTTGGGACAGGGGGCTACGAGCAGTACTTC. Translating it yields CASSFGTGGYEQYF.

The DNA for the CDR3 is TGCGCCAGCAGCCCCCTCAACGGATCCTCCTACAATGAGCAGTTCTTC. Translating gives CASSPLNGSSYNEQFF. The chain is built from TRBV4-1 and TRBJ2-1; no definite D call. Germline lookup yields CDR1 MGHRA and CDR2 YSYEKL. Trimming took 4 bases from V and 0 from J, leaving 13 bases between them. The CDR3 is 16 residues long.

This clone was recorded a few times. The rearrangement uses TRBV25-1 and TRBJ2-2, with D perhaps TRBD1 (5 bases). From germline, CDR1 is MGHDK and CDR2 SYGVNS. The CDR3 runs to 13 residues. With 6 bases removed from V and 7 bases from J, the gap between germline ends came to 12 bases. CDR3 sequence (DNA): TGTGCCAGCAGCGTGCAGGGATACGGGGAGCTGTTTTTT. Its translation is CASSVQGYGELFF.

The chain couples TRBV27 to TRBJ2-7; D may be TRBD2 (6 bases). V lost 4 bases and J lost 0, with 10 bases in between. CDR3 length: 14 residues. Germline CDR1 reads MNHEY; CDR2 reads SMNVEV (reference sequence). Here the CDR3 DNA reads TGTGCCAGCAGTTCGTTCGGGGGCTCCTACGAGCAGTACTTC. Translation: CASSSFGGSYEQYF.

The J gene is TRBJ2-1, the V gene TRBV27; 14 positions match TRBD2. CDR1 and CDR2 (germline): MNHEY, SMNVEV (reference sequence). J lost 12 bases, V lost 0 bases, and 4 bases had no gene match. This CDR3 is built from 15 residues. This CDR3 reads CASSLSGLAGVGQFF. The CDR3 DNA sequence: TGTGCCAGCAGTTTATCGGGACTAGCGGGAGTGGGGCAGTTCTTC.

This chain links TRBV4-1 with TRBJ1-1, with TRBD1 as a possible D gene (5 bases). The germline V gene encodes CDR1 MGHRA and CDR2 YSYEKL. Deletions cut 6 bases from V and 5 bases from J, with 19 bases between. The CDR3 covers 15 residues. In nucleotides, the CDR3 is TGCGCCAGCAGACTACCCGGGGGGAGTGGAACTGAAGCTTTCTTT. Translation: CASRLPGGSGTEAFF.

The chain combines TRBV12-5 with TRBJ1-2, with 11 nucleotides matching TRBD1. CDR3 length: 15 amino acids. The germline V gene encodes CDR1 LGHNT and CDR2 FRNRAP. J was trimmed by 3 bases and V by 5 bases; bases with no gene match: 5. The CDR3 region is CASGAQGQGDYGYTF. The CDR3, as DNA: TGTGCTAGTGGTGCCCAGGGACAGGGGGACTATGGCTACACCTTC.

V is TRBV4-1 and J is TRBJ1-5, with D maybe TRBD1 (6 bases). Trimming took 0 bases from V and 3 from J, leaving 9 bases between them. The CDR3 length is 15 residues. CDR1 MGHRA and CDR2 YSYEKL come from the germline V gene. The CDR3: CASSQDMGANQPQHF. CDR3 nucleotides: TGCGCCAGCAGCCAAGATATGGGGGCCAATCAGCCCCAGCATTTT.

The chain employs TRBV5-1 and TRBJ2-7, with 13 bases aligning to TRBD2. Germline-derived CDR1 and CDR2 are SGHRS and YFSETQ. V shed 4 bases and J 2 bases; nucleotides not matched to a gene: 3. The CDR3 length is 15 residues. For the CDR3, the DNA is TGCGCCAGCAGCAAGGGGACTAGCGGGGCCTACGAGCAGTACTTC. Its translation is CASSKGTSGAYEQYF. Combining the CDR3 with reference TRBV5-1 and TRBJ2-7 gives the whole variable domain KAGVTQTPRYLIKTRGQQVTLSCSPISGHRSVSWYQQTPGQGLQFLFEYFSETQRNKGNFPGRFSGRQFSNSRSEMNVSTLELGDSALYLCASSKGTSGAYEQYFGPGTRLTVT.

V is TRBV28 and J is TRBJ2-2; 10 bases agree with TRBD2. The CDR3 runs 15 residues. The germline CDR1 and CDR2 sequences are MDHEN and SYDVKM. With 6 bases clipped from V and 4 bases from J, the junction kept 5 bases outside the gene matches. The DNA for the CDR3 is TGTGCCAGCAGCCCGGGACTAGCGCTCACCGGGGAGCTGTTTTTT. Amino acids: CASSPGLALTGELFF.

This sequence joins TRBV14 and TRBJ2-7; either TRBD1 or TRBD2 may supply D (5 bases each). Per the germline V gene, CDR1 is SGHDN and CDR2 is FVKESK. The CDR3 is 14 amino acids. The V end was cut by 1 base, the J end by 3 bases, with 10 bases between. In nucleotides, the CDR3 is TGTGCCAGCAGCCAAGGGGGGTTGAACTACGAGCAGTACTTC. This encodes CASSQGGLNYEQYF.

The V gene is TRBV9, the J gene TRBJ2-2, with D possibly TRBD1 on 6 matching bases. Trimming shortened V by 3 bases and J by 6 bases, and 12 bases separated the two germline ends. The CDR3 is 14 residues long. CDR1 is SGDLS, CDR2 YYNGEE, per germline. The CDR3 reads CASSDWGRSGELFF. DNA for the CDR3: TGTGCCAGCAGCGATTGGGGGCGGTCCGGGGAGCTGTTTTTT. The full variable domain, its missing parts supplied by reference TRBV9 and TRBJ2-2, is DSGVTQTPKHLITATGQRVTLRCSPRSGDLSVYWYQQSLDQGLQFLIQYYNGEERAKGNILERFSAQQFPDLHSELNLSSLELGDSALYFCASSDWGRSGELFFGEGSRLTVL.

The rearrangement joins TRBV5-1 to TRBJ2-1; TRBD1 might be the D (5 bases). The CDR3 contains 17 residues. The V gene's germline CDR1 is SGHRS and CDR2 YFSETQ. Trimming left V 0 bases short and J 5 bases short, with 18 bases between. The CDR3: CASSLDGFVGVDNEQFF. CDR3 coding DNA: TGCGCCAGCAGCTTGGACGGTTTCGTAGGGGTGGACAATGAGCAGTTCTTC.

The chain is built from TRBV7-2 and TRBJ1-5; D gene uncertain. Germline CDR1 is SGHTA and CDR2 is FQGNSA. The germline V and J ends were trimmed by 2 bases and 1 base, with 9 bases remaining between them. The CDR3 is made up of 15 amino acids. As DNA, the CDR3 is TGTGCCAGCAGCTTATTGGGAGCGAGCAATCAGCCCCAGCATTTT. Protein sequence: CASSLLGASNQPQHF. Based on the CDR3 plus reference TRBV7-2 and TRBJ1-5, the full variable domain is GAGVSQSPSNKVTEKGKDVELRCDPISGHTALYWYRQSLGQGLEFLIYFQGNSAPDKSGLPSDRFSAERTGGSVSTLTIQRTQQEDSAVYLCASSLLGASNQPQHFGDGTRLSIL.

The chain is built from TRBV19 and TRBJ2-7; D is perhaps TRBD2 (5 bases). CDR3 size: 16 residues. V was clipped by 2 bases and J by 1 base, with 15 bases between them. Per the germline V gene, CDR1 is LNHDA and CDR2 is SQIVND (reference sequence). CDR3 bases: TGTGCCAGTAGTATAATGTGGGAGAAGGAGTCCTACGAGCAGTACTTC. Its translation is CASSIMWEKESYEQYF. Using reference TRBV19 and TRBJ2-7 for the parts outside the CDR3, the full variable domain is DGGITQSPKYLFRKEGQNVTLSCEQNLNHDAMYWYRQDPGQGLRLIYYSQIVNDFQKGDIAEGYSVSREKKESFPLTVTSAQKNPTAFYLCASSIMWEKESYEQYFGPGTRLTVT.

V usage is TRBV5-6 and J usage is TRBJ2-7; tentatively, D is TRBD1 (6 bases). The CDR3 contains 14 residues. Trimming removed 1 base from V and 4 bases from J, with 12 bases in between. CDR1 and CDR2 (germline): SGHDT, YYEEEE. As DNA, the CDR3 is TGTGCCAGCAGCTTGTTCGACAGGATATACGAGCAGTACTTC. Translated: CASSLFDRIYEQYF.

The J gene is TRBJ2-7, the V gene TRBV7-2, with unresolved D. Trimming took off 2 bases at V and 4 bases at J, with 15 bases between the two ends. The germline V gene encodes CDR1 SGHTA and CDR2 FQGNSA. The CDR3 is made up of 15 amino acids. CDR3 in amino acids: CASSLLVEPKYEQYF. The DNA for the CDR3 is TGTGCCAGCAGCTTATTAGTAGAGCCCAAATACGAGCAGTACTTC.

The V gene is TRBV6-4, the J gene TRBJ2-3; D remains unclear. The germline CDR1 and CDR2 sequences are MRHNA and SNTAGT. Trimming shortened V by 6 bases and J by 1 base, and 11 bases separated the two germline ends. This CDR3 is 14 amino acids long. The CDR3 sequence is CASSVWSGTDTQYF. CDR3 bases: TGTGCCAGCAGCGTATGGAGCGGCACAGATACGCAGTATTTT.